This TCR beta chain was profiled in a study of blood T cell repertoires in COVID-19 (TCRdb year 2020). Regarding the research as a whole: The collaborator samples originated in the United States, Italy and Spain and spanned the acute and convalescent phases of COVID-19. The material from the prospective study consisted of cDNA or gDNA derived from T cells, B-cell-depleted T cells, or PBMCs. Sample metadata almost always included a de-identified subject ID, COVID-19 status, age in years and sex. Subjects who had been exposed to COVID-19, were actively infected with it, or had recovered from it provided the deeply sampled blood TCRbeta repertoires that made up the dataset. The samples were drawn from the first 160 participants of the ongoing ImmuneRACE study and from over a thousand subjects provided by 6 global collaborators. Where available, HLA class I and class II types were obtained from metadata supplied by the sample provider rather than from assay-based typing. The repertoires were released in a freely available public database intended as a resource for research on the immune response to SARS-CoV-2. Broad study findings and their caveats: The amount of clinical and demographic metadata varied by source and participant and was provided uncurated.

Counted from cysteine to phenylalanine, this CDR3 has 18 amino acids. Only the CDR3 DNA is retained, 54 bases long and in frame from the first base. Trimming takes 0 bases from V and 0 bases from J, and the germline ends sit 18 bases apart. For CDR1 and CDR2, the germline V gene lists ENHRY and SYGVKD. Participants in the prospective study were enrolled through a virtual design, were aged roughly 18 to 100 years, and lived in 20 to 30 United States geographic areas. In the prospective study, participants were assigned to cohorts based on the clinical history participants reported in a screening survey and a study questionnaire. Recovered participants in ImmuneRACE Cohort 3 were defined by two consecutive negative NP/OP PCR tests, clearance by a healthcare professional, or resolution of symptoms. In the prospective study, whole blood, serum and a nasopharyngeal or oropharyngeal swab were collected from each participant by mobile phlebotomists. Additional blood draws and questionnaires over an approximately two-month period could optionally be provided by prospective study participants. Blood samples from the prospective study were shipped frozen or at room temperature prior to DNA extraction.

TCRbeta CDR3 regions were amplified from genomic DNA by means of the immunoSEQ Assay, a bias-controlled multiplex PCR. Regarding the original processing steps: Nucleated cell counts per sample were estimated from amplification of reference gene primers within the assay. To quantify the absolute abundance of each unique TCRbeta CDR3 rearrangement, sequence reads were collapsed and filtered. For each sample, productive Simpson clonality was calculated by taking the square root of Simpson's diversity index across productive rearrangements. Here the immuneACCESS table is served through TCRdb, limited to in-frame sequences with V and J called. Missing clones are a known gap in these copies; in checked studies unresolved V genes cover under half, and the rest lacks a known reason. From that table come the V and J calls and clone size; the DNA was used to work out D and trimming. The sample records around 200,000 clones, around 90% of which are singletons. The top ten hold 1.2% of the sample.

As to this clone: Its antigen remains unidentified. Per-nucleotide qualities are absent, and no much larger clonotype sits a single base away.

The chain uses TRBV10-3 and TRBJ2-7, with TRBD2 perhaps the D gene, on 5 matching bases. This TCR was sampled from a man younger than 45 who had recovered from COVID-19. The sample was PBMCs or T cells enriched from blood (not recorded which). The DNA sequence reads TGTGCCATCAGTGAGTCCCCCACTGAGCGGCCACGCTCCTACGAGCAGTACTTC. Its protein is CAISESPTERPRSYEQYF.